The 11 T cell receptor beta chains listed next were all sequenced from one sample in a study of human T cells and chemical hapten exposure. Total RNA extraction was carried out from unfractionated whole blood. TCRdb ran MiXCR on the 5' RACE reads and lists one entry per CDR3 protein. The repertoire consists of more than 140,000 distinct CDR3 sequences, with approximately 4% occurring once and the leading ten covering about 1.3%. The receptors shown here come from a female donor in good health.

This clonotype was picked up a small number of times. The chain links TRBV12-3 or TRBV12-4 to TRBJ1-4; 8 nucleotides agree with TRBD1. The CDR3 totals 15 residues. V lost 5 bases to trimming and J lost 4 bases; unmatched junction nucleotides: 6. The CDR3 DNA reads TGTGCCAGCAGTGAACTACAGGGGGGTAATGAAAAACTGTTTTTT. Its translation: CASSELQGGNEKLFF.

This clonotype was picked up many times. This chain joins TRBV6-6 and TRBJ1-2, with D unresolved. V shed 7 bases and J shed 4 bases, with 13 bases lying between them. The CDR3 runs to 13 residues. From germline, CDR1 is MNHNY and CDR2 SVGAGI (reference sequence). CDR3 sequence (DNA): TGTGCCAGCACTGTTCTGGCCCGCTATGGCTACACCTTC. Its translation: CASTVLARYGYTF.

The CDR3 DNA follows: TGTGCCAGCAGCTTAGCGGGGCCAGGGGAGACCCAGTACTTC. This translates into CASSLAGPGETQYF. The chain employs TRBV7-2 and TRBJ2-5; weak D call: TRBD1 (5 bases). In germline, CDR1 is SGHTA, CDR2 FQGNSA. The CDR3 is 14 amino acids. V was pared by 0 bases and J by 5 bases, with 10 bases between.

There are a few counts of this clonotype. The chain couples TRBV6-5 to TRBJ1-3; no clear D. CDR1 is MNHEY, CDR2 SVGAGI, per germline. There are 13 residues in the CDR3. Trimming removed 6 bases at V and 1 base at J, with 7 bases between. The CDR3, as DNA: TGTGCCAGCAGACCGGAGTCTGGAAACACCATATATTTT. The encoded protein is CASRPESGNTIYF.

In its sample, this clonotype was seen many times. The chain links TRBV6-5 to TRBJ2-7; 7 bases match TRBD1. The CDR3 consists of 14 residues. Trimming cost V 5 bases and J 3 bases; bases outside gene matches: 7. The germline V gene encodes CDR1 MNHEY and CDR2 SVGAGI. The CDR3 DNA follows: TGTGCCAGCAGTCGTGGGACAGACAACTACGAGCAGTACTTC. Translated, it gives CASSRGTDNYEQYF.

The table lists this clonotype with many counts. The genes are TRBV4-1 and TRBJ1-1, with TRBD1 as a possible D gene (6 bases). Germline CDR1 reads MGHRA; CDR2 reads YSYEKL. CDR3 length: 14 residues. V was shortened by 4 bases and J by 5 bases, with 14 bases between the two germline ends. The CDR3 nucleotides are TGCGCCAGCAGCCCCCGGGAGGGGGGGACTGAAGCTTTCTTT. Its translation: CASSPREGGTEAFF.

This clonotype has at least ten counts. The rearrangement uses TRBV5-1 and TRBJ2-1; D call uncertain. CDR1 is SGHRS and CDR2 is YFSETQ in the germline V gene. The CDR3 has 15 residues. The V gene lost 1 base and the J gene lost 1 base, with 9 bases spanning the gap. The CDR3 DNA sequence: TGCGCCAGCAGCTTGTGGTCTGATTCCTACAATGAGCAGTTCTTC. Translating gives CASSLWSDSYNEQFF.

This clonotype occurred many times. The rearrangement uses TRBV29-1 and TRBJ2-3, with D maybe TRBD2 (7 bases). Trimming removed 6 bases at V and 3 bases at J, with 13 bases between. This CDR3 is 13 amino acids long. From germline, CDR1 is SQVTM and CDR2 ANQGSEA. In DNA form, the CDR3 reads TGCAGCGTGGGGGGGGGCGTAACAGATACGCAGTATTTT. Its protein is CSVGGGVTDTQYF.

This clonotype has just a few counts. The J gene is TRBJ2-5, the V gene TRBV9, with 7 bases that match TRBD1. Germline V gives CDR1 SGDLS, CDR2 YYNGEE. V shed 3 bases, J shed 5 bases, and the junction held 7 bases outside the gene matches. This CDR3 comprises 14 residues. The DNA of the CDR3 is TGTGCCAGCAGCGAGGGGGACAGTTTGGAGACCCAGTACTTC. This translates into CASSEGDSLETQYF. Drawing the rest from reference TRBV9 and TRBJ2-5, the complete variable domain is DSGVTQTPKHLITATGQRVTLRCSPRSGDLSVYWYQQSLDQGLQFLIQYYNGEERAKGNILERFSAQQFPDLHSELNLSSLELGDSALYFCASSEGDSLETQYFGPGTRLLVL.

This clonotype was observed a handful of times. This sequence joins TRBV15 and TRBJ1-3; D not resolved. CDR1 and CDR2 from the germline V gene are LNHNV and YYDKDF (reference sequence). The V gene lost 0 bases and the J gene lost 0 bases, with 9 bases spanning the gap. The CDR3 is 16 residues long. The CDR3 nucleotides read TGTGCCACCAGCAGAGATCAAATACTCTCTGGAAACACCATATATTTT. It translates to CATSRDQILSGNTIYF.

V is TRBV7-2 and J is TRBJ2-2, with TRBD2 matching over 11 bases. The CDR3 is 20 residues long. Looked up from germline, CDR1 is SGHTA and CDR2 is FQGNSA. The ends lost 0 bases at V and 6 bases at J; junction bases unmatched: 15. The CDR3 protein is CASSLARLAGGKPKAGELFF. In nucleotides, the CDR3 is TGTGCCAGCAGCTTAGCCCGGCTAGCGGGGGGAAAGCCTAAGGCCGGGGAGCTGTTTTTT.